This entry is about one T cell receptor (beta chain). Its target is not known. Expressed TCRB transcripts were sequenced after all isolated RNA was converted to cDNA. This table comes from immunoSEQ multiplex PCR, and its TCRdb copy is limited to in-frame clones, with some not included. Seen here are 600,000 or so clones, about an eighth observed once, and the top ten hold just under 0.04%. There are 16 residues in the CDR3. From germline, CDR1 is SGDLS and CDR2 YYNGEE. Trimming removed 0 bases from V and 3 bases from J; junction bases left unmatched: 8. The sample is drawn from a study of beta chain features in type 1 diabetes. General study findings and limits: With patients and controls alike, PCR might favor shorter templates to an equal degree. Moderate but significant shortening of TCRB CDR3s was recorded in all four CD4+ subsets from Type 1 diabetes patients.

The receptor was isolated from a man younger than 30 with type 1 diabetes. V gene TRBV9 combines with J gene TRBJ2-7; 8 bases are a match to TRBD1. The sequenced material came from naive CD4+ T cells from blood. The CDR3 DNA is TGTGCCAGCAGCGTAGCCCCAGACAGGGGAGTCTACGAGCAGTACTTC. This encodes CASSVAPDRGVYEQYF. Together with reference TRBV9 and TRBJ2-7, the CDR3 gives the full variable domain: DSGVTQTPKHLITATGQRVTLRCSPRSGDLSVYWYQQSLDQGLQFLIQYYNGEERAKGNILERFSAQQFPDLHSELNLSSLELGDSALYFCASSVAPDRGVYEQYFGPGTRLTVT.